This note documents a single T cell receptor beta chain sequence. This entry comes from a study of cytotoxic CD8 clonotypes in ibrutinib-treated CLL. V was trimmed by 8 bases and J by 0 bases, leaving 17 bases between them. CDR1 and CDR2 from the germline V gene are ENHRY and SYGVKD. The CDR3 runs to 16 residues. Method: immunoSEQ multiplex PCR; TCRdb's copy keeps in-frame clones and lacks some. There are around 200,000 clones in the sample; 65% to 80% occur only once, and about 6% lies in the top ten. The V and J genes are TRBV10-3 and TRBJ2-4; the D gene is possibly TRBD2 (5 bases). The sequence was collected from a human donor with chronic lymphocytic leukemia. Material: PBMCs, obtained after 12 months of ibrutinib treatment. CDR3 nucleotide sequence: TGTGCCATCCCCTGGAGGAGGAATCTAGCCAAAAACATTCAGTACTTC. Translating it yields CAIPWRRNLAKNIQYF.